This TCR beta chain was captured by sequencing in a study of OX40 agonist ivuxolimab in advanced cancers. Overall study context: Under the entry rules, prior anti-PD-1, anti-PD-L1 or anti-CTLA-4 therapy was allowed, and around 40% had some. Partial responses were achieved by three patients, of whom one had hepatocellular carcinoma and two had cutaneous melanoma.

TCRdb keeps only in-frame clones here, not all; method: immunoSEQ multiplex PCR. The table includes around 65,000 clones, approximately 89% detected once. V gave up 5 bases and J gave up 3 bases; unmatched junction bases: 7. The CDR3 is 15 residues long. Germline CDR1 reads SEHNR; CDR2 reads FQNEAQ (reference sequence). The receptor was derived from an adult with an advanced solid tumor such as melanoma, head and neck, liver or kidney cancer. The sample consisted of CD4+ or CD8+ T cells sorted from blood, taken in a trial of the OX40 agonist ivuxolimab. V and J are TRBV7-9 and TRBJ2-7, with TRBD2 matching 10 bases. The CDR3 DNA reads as TGTGCCAGCAGCAACCGACTAGCGGGCATCTACGAGCAGTACTTC. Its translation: CASSNRLAGIYEQYF.